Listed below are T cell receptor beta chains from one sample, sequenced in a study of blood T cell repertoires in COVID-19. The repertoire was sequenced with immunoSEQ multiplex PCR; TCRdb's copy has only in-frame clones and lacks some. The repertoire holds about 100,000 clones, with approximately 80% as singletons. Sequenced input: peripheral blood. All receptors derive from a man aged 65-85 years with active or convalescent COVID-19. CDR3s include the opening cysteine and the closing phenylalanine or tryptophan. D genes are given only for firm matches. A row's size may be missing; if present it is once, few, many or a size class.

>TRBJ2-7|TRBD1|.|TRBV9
TGTGCCAGCAGCAGAGGACAGGGAACCTACGAGCAGTACTTC
CASSRGQGTYEQYF
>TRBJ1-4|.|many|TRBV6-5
TGTGCCAGCAGGTCGACAGGCGTTTCTAATGAAAAACTGTTTTTT
CASRSTGVSNEKLFF
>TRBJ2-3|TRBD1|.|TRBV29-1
TGCAGCGTAGCCGGGACAGGGAGCACAGATACGCAGTATTTT
CSVAGTGSTDTQYF
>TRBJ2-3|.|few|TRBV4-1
TGCGCCAGCAGCCAGGGTTCAGGGGGGTACACAGATACGCAGTATTTT
CASSQGSGGYTDTQYF
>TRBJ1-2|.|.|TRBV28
TGTGCCAGCAGTTTGGAATTCACAGTGGCTAACTATGGCTACACCTTC
CASSLEFTVANYGYTF
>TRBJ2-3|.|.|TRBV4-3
TGCGCCAGCAGCCGCGCCCTAGACAGGTCCACAGATACGCAGTATTTT
CASSRALDRSTDTQYF
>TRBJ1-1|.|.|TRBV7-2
TGTGCCAGCAGCTTAACGGGAGGGGCGTTGAACACTGAAGCTTTCTTT
CASSLTGGALNTEAFF
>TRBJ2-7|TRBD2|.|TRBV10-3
TGTGCCTCGGGGGGGAACTACGAGCAGTACTTC
CASGGNYEQYF
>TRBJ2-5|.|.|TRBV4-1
TGCGCCAGCAGCCAAGAGCGGACAGCCCAAGAGACCCAGTACTTC
CASSQERTAQETQYF
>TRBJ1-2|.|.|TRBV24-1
TGTGCCACCAGTCCTGGGGCAGCCTATGGCTACACCTTC
CATSPGAAYGYTF
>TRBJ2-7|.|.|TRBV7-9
TGTGCCAGCAGCTTACCACCGGCAGGGGCTGGCGAGCAGTACTTC
CASSLPPAGAGEQYF
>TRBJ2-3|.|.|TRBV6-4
TGTGCCAGCAGTGAGGAGGGGGCGGTTGATACGCAGTATTTT
CASSEEGAVDTQYF
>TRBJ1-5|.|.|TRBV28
TGTGCCAGCAGCCCACCACCTCGACAGGCGGGCCAGCCCCAGCATTTT
CASSPPPRQAGQPQHF
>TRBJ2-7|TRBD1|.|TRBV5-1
TGCGCCAGCGCCGCCGGGACAGGAACCTACGAGCAGTACTTC
CASAAGTGTYEQYF
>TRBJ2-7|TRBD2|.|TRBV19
TGTGCCAGTAGTGAGGCTAGCGGTGCCTACGAGCAGTACTTC
CASSEASGAYEQYF
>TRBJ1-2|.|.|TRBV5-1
TGCGCCAGCAGCTTCGTAGGGGTCGGAGACTATGGCTACACCTTC
CASSFVGVGDYGYTF
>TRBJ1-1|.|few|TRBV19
TGTGCCAGTAGTATATTATCTCCCGCCAGGGAAGTTATGAACACTGAAGCTTTCTTT
CASSILSPAREVMNTEAFF
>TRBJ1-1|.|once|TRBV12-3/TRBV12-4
TGTGCCAGCAGGTCCGGGGTTTGGGCTGAAGCTTTCTTT
CASRSGVWAEAFF
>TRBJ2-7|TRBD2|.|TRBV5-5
TGTGCCAGCAGCTTGGCGGGACTAGCTCACTTCTCCTACGAGCAGTACTTC
CASSLAGLAHFSYEQYF
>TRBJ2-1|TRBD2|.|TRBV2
TGTGCCAGCACCGGGCGGGGGGGCCCTGAGCAGTTCTTC
CASTGRGGPEQFF
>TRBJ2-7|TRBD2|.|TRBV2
TGTGCCAGCAGAGAAGCGATTAGCGGGACCTACGAGCAGTACTTC
CASREAISGTYEQYF
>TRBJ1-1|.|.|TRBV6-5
TGTGCCAGCAGTTACCGGGGGGTTAGTGCTGAAGCTTTCTTT
CASSYRGVSAEAFF
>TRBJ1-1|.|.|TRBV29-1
TGCAGCGTTCAAATTACGGTGAACACTGAAGCTTTCTTT
CSVQITVNTEAFF
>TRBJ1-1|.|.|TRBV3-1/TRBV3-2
TGTGCCAGCAGCCAAAGACCGGGACAAAAGAACACTGAAGCTTTCTTT
CASSQRPGQKNTEAFF
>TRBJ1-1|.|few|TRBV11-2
TGTGCCAGCAGCTTAAACGGTGGAGGGAGGGCTTTCTTT
CASSLNGGGRAFF
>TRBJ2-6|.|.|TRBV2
TGTGCCAGCAGTGTTGGGCAGGGCTTCCTCTCTGGGGCCAACGTCCTGACTTTC
CASSVGQGFLSGANVLTF
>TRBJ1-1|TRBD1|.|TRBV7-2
TGTGCCAGCAGCGGAACAGGGGGCCGGAACACTGAAGCTTTCTTT
CASSGTGGRNTEAFF
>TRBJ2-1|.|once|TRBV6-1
TGTGCCAGCAGTGAAGGAAGGGGTCAGCACAATGAGCAGTTCTTC
CASSEGRGQHNEQFF
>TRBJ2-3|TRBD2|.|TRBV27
TGTGCCAGCAGTCTCGCGGGGGTCGGTACGCAGTATTTT
CASSLAGVGTQYF
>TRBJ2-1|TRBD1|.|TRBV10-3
TGTGCCATCAGTGGGTCCGGGACAGGGGACAATGAGCAGTTCTTC
CAISGSGTGDNEQFF
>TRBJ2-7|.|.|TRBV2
TGTGCCAGCAGTGAAAGGCGGGGGCAGGGCACCTACGAGCAGTACTTC
CASSERRGQGTYEQYF
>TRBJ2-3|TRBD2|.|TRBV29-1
TGCAGCGTTGAAGGGGCTAGCGGGGGGCATACTCTCACAGATACGCAGTATTTT
CSVEGASGGHTLTDTQYF
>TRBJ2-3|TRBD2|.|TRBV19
TGTGCCACCCGGCGGGCTAGCGGGAGGACGAGCACAGATACGCAGTATTTT
CATRRASGRTSTDTQYF
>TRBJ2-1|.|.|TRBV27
TGTGCCAGCACCGATCGGGGGCCGGGGGGTGAGCAGTTCTTC
CASTDRGPGGEQFF
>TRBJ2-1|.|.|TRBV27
TGTGCCAGCAGTCCGGAAGGGAGGGGGGTGAATGAGCAGTTCTTC
CASSPEGRGVNEQFF
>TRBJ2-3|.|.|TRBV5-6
TGTGCCAGCAGTTGGGTTTGGGCAGGGGCGAGCACAGATACGCAGTATTTT
CASSWVWAGASTDTQYF
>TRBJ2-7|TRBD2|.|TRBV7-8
TGTGCCAGCAGCTTAGAAGCGGGAGGGCCCTACGAGCAGTACTTC
CASSLEAGGPYEQYF
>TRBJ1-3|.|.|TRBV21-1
TGTGCCAGCAGCAAAATATGGGGGGTGGGTGGAAACACCATATATTTT
CASSKIWGVGGNTIYF
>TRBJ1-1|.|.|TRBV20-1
TGCAGTGCTAGTCGGCCAGGAGGGGACACTGAAGCTTTCTTT
CSASRPGGDTEAFF
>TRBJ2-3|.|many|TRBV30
TGTGCCTGGAGTCCTGCCCGAAGGGGCGCAGATACGCAGTATTTT
CAWSPARRGADTQYF
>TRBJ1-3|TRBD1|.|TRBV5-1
TGCGCCAGCAGCGCGACAGGGAGCTCTGGAAACACCATATATTTT
CASSATGSSGNTIYF
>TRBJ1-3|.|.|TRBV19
TGTGCCAGTAGTATAGCCAGCTCTGGAAACACCATATATTTT
CASSIASSGNTIYF
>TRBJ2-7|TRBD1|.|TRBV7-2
TGTGCCAGCAGCCCCCCCGGGACAGGGGGCAGAGAGCAGTACTTC
CASSPPGTGGREQYF
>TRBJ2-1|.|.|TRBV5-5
TGTGCCAGCAGCTTGCAATACAATGAGCAGTTCTTC
CASSLQYNEQFF
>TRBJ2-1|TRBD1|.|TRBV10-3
TGTGCCATCAGTGAGGACAGGGGGGACACGGAGCAGTTCTTC
CAISEDRGDTEQFF
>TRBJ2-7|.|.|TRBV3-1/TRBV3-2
TGTGCCAGCAGCCAACGCGAAAACAGGGACGAGCAGTACTTC
CASSQRENRDEQYF
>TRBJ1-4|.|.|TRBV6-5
TGTGCCAGCAGTTACCGGGGGGTGGCTAATGAAAAACTGTTTTTT
CASSYRGVANEKLFF
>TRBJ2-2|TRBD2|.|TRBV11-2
TGTGCCAGCAGCTTTAGCGGGAGCTTGAACACCGGGGAGCTGTTTTTT
CASSFSGSLNTGELFF
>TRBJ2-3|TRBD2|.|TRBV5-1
TGCGCCAGCAGCTTCCTAGCGGGGGTATCCGATACGCAGTATTTT
CASSFLAGVSDTQYF
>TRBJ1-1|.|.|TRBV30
TGTGCCTGGAGCCTCGGCCTGACAGACCCGAATACTTTCTTT
CAWSLGLTDPNTFF
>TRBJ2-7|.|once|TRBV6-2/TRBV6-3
TGTGCCAGCAGTTATGTACGTGGGCCCTACGAGCAGTACTTC
CASSYVRGPYEQYF
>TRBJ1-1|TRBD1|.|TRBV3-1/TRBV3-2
TGTGCCAGCAGCCCCCGGACAGGGGGGAGCACTGAAGCTTTCTTT
CASSPRTGGSTEAFF
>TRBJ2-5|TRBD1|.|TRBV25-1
TGTGCCAGCAGTGGCGGACAGGTCGGGACCCAGTACTTC
CASSGGQVGTQYF